Shown below are 26 T cell receptor beta chains from a single sample sequenced in a study of blood T cell repertoires in COVID-19. The method was immunoSEQ multiplex PCR; TCRdb's version includes in-frame clones alone and lacks a portion of them. The sample includes 150,000 or so clones, roughly four fifths seen only once; the top ten take around 15%. Sequenced: peripheral blood. All receptors come from a human donor with acute or convalescent COVID-19. The donor label of this sample is uncertain.

This chain joins TRBV19 and TRBJ1-4; D is perhaps TRBD1 (6 bases). The CDR3 extends over 17 amino acids. Looked up from germline, CDR1 is LNHDA and CDR2 is SQIVND (reference sequence). Trimming took 3 bases from V and 2 from J, leaving 16 bases between them. The CDR3: CASSIRGRGPTNEKLFF. In nucleotides, the CDR3 is TGTGCCAGTAGTATCCGAGGCAGGGGTCCGACTAATGAAAAACTGTTTTTT.

This chain uses TRBV4-1 with TRBJ1-4; TRBD1 aligns across 10 bases. The J segment lost 14 bases and the V segment lost 0 bases, leaving 3 bases of the junction unmatched. The V gene's germline CDR1 is MGHRA and CDR2 YSYEKL. This CDR3 has 13 residues. The CDR3 DNA is TGCGCCAGCAGCCAAGAGGCGACAGGGGGCCTGTTTTTT. Its translation: CASSQEATGGLFF.

The chain is built from TRBV11-3 and TRBJ2-3, with 9 bases matching TRBD2. The ends lost 4 bases at V and 2 bases at J; junction bases unmatched: 10. Germline CDR1 SGHNT, CDR2 YENEEA. The CDR3 covers 17 residues. The CDR3 reads CASSSSLRGGTTDTQYF. DNA for the CDR3: TGTGCCAGCAGCTCTTCTCTGCGGGGGGGCACCACAGATACGCAGTATTTT.

This clone came up a few times. The chain is built from TRBV5-1 and TRBJ1-5; 7 nucleotides match TRBD1. Trimming took 0 bases from V and 5 from J; bases not matched to a gene: 2. This CDR3 is built from 14 residues. CDR1 is SGHRS, CDR2 YFSETQ, per germline. DNA for the CDR3: TGCGCCAGCAGCTTGGGACAGGGACATCAGCCCCAGCATTTT. Protein: CASSLGQGHQPQHF.

V and J are TRBV5-1 and TRBJ2-2; 7 nucleotides line up with TRBD1. This CDR3 has 15 amino acids. The germline CDR1 and CDR2 sequences are SGHRS and YFSETQ. With 7 bases clipped from V and 5 bases from J, the junction kept 11 bases outside the gene matches. The CDR3 sequence: CASGSTGAGTGELFF. The CDR3 DNA reads TGCGCCAGCGGATCTACAGGGGCAGGAACCGGGGAGCTGTTTTTT.

This clone showed up just once. The chain links TRBV18 to TRBJ1-5; 10 nucleotides align to TRBD1. J was trimmed by 5 bases and V by 3 bases; bases with no gene match: 1. The CDR3 length is 14 residues. Germline V gene sequence: CDR1 KGHSH, CDR2 LQKENI. The CDR3 protein is CASSPTGGDQPQHF. CDR3 nucleotides: TGTGCCAGCTCACCGACAGGGGGCGATCAGCCCCAGCATTTT.

This clone was picked up a small number of times. The chain is built from TRBV13 and TRBJ1-1; 11 bases line up with TRBD1. The germline CDR1 and CDR2 sequences are PRHDT and FYEKMQ (reference sequence). This CDR3 has 14 amino acids. V was clipped by 5 bases and J by 5 bases; unmatched bases: 4. The CDR3 DNA sequence: TGTGCCAGCAGCCTGGGACAGGGGGGGACTGAAGCTTTCTTT. Residues: CASSLGQGGTEAFF. The full variable domain, completed using reference TRBV13 and TRBJ1-1, is AAGVIQSPRHLIKEKRETATLKCYPIPRHDTVYWYQQGPGQDPQFLISFYEKMQSDKGSIPDRFSAQQFSDYHSELNMSSLELGDSALYFCASSLGQGGTEAFFGQGTRLTVV.

This clone came up a few times. This rearrangement joins TRBV7-2 to TRBJ1-5; 8 positions match TRBD1. The CDR3 has 15 amino acids. Germline V lookup: CDR1 SGHTA, CDR2 FQGNSA. J gave up 5 bases and V 4 bases, and 7 bases lay outside the gene matches. The DNA for the CDR3 is TGTGCCAGCAGCTGGGTGACAGGGGAAGATCAGCCCCAGCATTTT. Translating it yields CASSWVTGEDQPQHF.

The V call is TRBV30, the J call TRBJ1-2; no clear D. The CDR3 totals 12 residues. Germline assignment: CDR1 GTSNPN and CDR2 SVGIG (reference sequence). V shed 8 bases and J shed 5 bases, with 15 bases lying between them. The CDR3 sequence: CAGRPQVYGYTF. The CDR3 coding sequence is TGTGCCGGCAGGCCTCAAGTTTATGGCTACACCTTC. Variable domain in full (rest from reference TRBV30 and TRBJ1-2): SQTIHQWPATLVQPVGSPLSLECTVEGTSNPNLYWYRQAAGRGLQLLFYSVGIGQISSEVPQNLSASRPQDRQFILSSKKLLLSDSGFYLCAGRPQVYGYTFGSGTRLTVV.

V usage is TRBV2 and J usage is TRBJ2-2, with TRBD2 matching 7 bases. From germline, CDR1 is SNHLY and CDR2 FYNNEI. This CDR3 has 15 residues. V lost 3 bases and J lost 0; bases outside the gene matches: 1. DNA for the CDR3: TGTGCCAGCAGTGAGCTAGCGGCGAACACCGGGGAGCTGTTTTTT. It yields the protein CASSELAANTGELFF.

The sample holds one count of this clone. The genes are TRBV11-2 and TRBJ1-1; D ambiguous. Looked up from germline, CDR1 is SGHAT and CDR2 is FQNNGV. The CDR3 runs 15 residues. V gave up 3 bases and J gave up 0 bases, with 11 bases separating them. The CDR3 is CASSLTRSMNTEAFF. DNA for the CDR3: TGTGCCAGCAGCTTGACTAGGAGTATGAACACTGAAGCTTTCTTT. Full variable domain (missing parts from reference TRBV11-2 and TRBJ1-1): EAGVAQSPRYKIIEKRQSVAFWCNPISGHATLYWYQQILGQGPKLLIQFQNNGVVDDSQLPKDRFSAERLKGVDSTLKIQPAKLEDSAVYLCASSLTRSMNTEAFFGQGTRLTVV.

The chain couples TRBV7-9 to TRBJ2-2; 7 bases agree with TRBD2. V gave up 5 bases and J gave up 4 bases; unmatched junction bases: 4. Germline assignment: CDR1 SEHNR and CDR2 FQNEAQ (reference sequence). The CDR3 covers 14 residues. CDR3: CASSAGGSTGELFF. CDR3 bases: TGTGCCAGCAGCGCCGGGGGGTCCACCGGGGAGCTGTTTTTT.

The J gene is TRBJ2-7, the V gene TRBV5-1; possibly TRBD1 for D (6 bases). Trimming took 3 bases from V and 8 from J, leaving 27 bases between them. The length of the CDR3 is 17 residues. CDR1 SGHRS and CDR2 YFSETQ come from the germline V gene. The CDR3 loop reads CASSSGPDRRSLTKQYF. In DNA form, the CDR3 reads TGCGCCAGCAGCTCGGGGCCGGACAGACGAAGCCTTACGAAGCAGTACTTC.

The chain is built from TRBV2 and TRBJ2-1; D gene unclear. Trimming left V 8 bases short and J 0 bases short, with 8 bases between. This CDR3 comprises 13 residues. CDR1 and CDR2 (germline): SNHLY, FYNNEI. The CDR3 DNA follows: TGTGCCAGCGCCACAAACTCCTACAATGAGCAGTTCTTC. This sequence encodes CASATNSYNEQFF.

The chain couples TRBV18 to TRBJ1-2; 8 bases are a match to TRBD1. The CDR3 is 16 residues long. V lost 2 bases, J lost 4 bases, and 9 bases stayed unmatched. Germline assignment: CDR1 KGHSH and CDR2 LQKENI. Here the CDR3 reads CASSPTSGQVVYGYTF. CDR3 coding DNA: TGTGCCAGCTCACCAACCTCGGGACAGGTTGTCTATGGCTACACCTTC.

CDR3 in amino acids: CASSRERDSPLHF. In DNA, the CDR3 is TGTGCCAGCAGTCGGGAGCGCGATTCACCCCTCCACTTT. The V call is TRBV6-5, the J call TRBJ1-6, with D unclear. Germline-derived CDR1 and CDR2 are MNHEY and SVGAGI. V was trimmed by 5 bases and J by 8 bases, leaving 10 bases between them. The CDR3 is 13 amino acids.

In this sample, this clone turned up a few times. This rearrangement joins TRBV11-3 to TRBJ1-1, with D perhaps matching TRBD1 (5 bases). The CDR3 contains 15 residues. In germline, CDR1 is SGHNT, CDR2 YENEEA. V lost 1 base, J lost 1 base, and 10 bases lay in between. The CDR3 is CASSLGRGRNTEAFF. As DNA, the CDR3 is TGTGCCAGCAGCTTAGGGAGGGGCCGGAACACTGAAGCTTTCTTT.

CDR3 sequence reads: CASSSPPGKGQEHGYTF. Here the CDR3 DNA reads TGTGCCAGTAGTAGCCCTCCAGGAAAGGGACAGGAACACGGCTACACCTTC. The genes are TRBV19 and TRBJ1-2; TRBD1 agrees at 8 bases. The CDR3 runs 17 residues. V lost 4 bases, J lost 8 bases, and 18 bases stayed unmatched. The V gene's germline CDR1 is LNHDA and CDR2 SQIVND (reference sequence). The full variable domain, its missing parts supplied by reference TRBV19 and TRBJ1-2, is DGGITQSPKYLFRKEGQNVTLSCEQNLNHDAMYWYRQDPGQGLRLIYYSQIVNDFQKGDIAEGYSVSREKKESFPLTVTSAQKNPTAFYLCASSSPPGKGQEHGYTFGSGTRLTVV.

V gene TRBV30 combines with J gene TRBJ2-7, with 7 bases lining up with TRBD2. The J segment lost 7 bases and the V segment lost 7 bases, leaving 13 bases of the junction unmatched. CDR3 size: 13 residues. CDR1 GTSNPN and CDR2 SVGIG come from the germline V gene (reference sequence). CDR3 nucleotides: TGTGCCTACAAGGGCAGTCTCGGGAGGGAGCAGTACTTC. It is translated as CAYKGSLGREQYF.

The gene calls are TRBV25-1 and TRBJ1-5, with D possibly TRBD1 on 6 matching bases. The CDR3 runs to 14 residues. Trimming removed 5 bases at V and 3 bases at J, with 11 bases between. Germline-derived CDR1 and CDR2 are MGHDK and SYGVNS. The CDR3 loop is CASSQGWANQPQHF. CDR3 DNA sequence: TGTGCCAGCAGTCAGGGGTGGGCCAATCAGCCCCAGCATTTT. Supplemented by reference TRBV25-1 and TRBJ1-5, the full variable domain reads EADIYQTPRYLVIGTGKKITLECSQTMGHDKMYWYQQDPGMELHLIHYSYGVNSTEKGDLSSESTVSRIRTEHFPLTLESARPSHTSQYLCASSQGWANQPQHFGDGTRLSIL.

The rearrangement links TRBV19 to TRBJ2-1; 12 bases are shared with TRBD2. Per germline, CDR1 LNHDA and CDR2 SQIVND (reference sequence). The CDR3 is 13 amino acids. V shed 6 bases, J shed 7 bases, and the junction held 1 base outside the gene matches. CDR3 in amino acids: CASSGLAGNEQFF. DNA for the CDR3: TGTGCCAGTAGCGGACTAGCGGGGAATGAGCAGTTCTTC.

The chain recombines TRBV18 with TRBJ1-5, with TRBD1 matching 9 bases. With 8 bases clipped from V and 6 bases from J, the junction kept 8 bases outside the gene matches. Germline values: CDR1 KGHSH, CDR2 LQKENI. This CDR3 comprises 14 residues. The CDR3 sequence: CASGEDRGSQPQHF. DNA of the CDR3: TGTGCCAGCGGGGAGGACAGGGGATCTCAGCCCCAGCATTTT.

The J gene is TRBJ1-4, the V gene TRBV7-9; D remains ambiguous. V was trimmed by 2 bases and J by 5 bases, leaving 15 bases between them. Germline V lookup: CDR1 SEHNR, CDR2 FQNEAQ (reference sequence). CDR3 length: 16 amino acids. The CDR3 nucleotides are TGTGCCAGCAGCTTAATTCTCGGGGTCGGCAATGAAAAACTGTTTTTT. Translation gives CASSLILGVGNEKLFF.

J is TRBJ1-1 and V is TRBV12-3 or TRBV12-4, with no clear D. The CDR3 covers 12 residues. Between the trimmed V and J ends, which lost 8 bases and 1 base, there was a span of 8 bases. The CDR3 region has the DNA TGTGCCAGCGTCGGTCCGAACACTGAAGCTTTCTTT. Its protein product is CASVGPNTEAFF.

This clone was counted once. The J gene is TRBJ2-1, the V gene TRBV6-2 or TRBV6-3; tentative D call: TRBD2 (6 bases). This CDR3 is 15 amino acids long. The V gene lost 4 bases and the J gene lost 7 bases, with 17 bases spanning the gap. Germline lookup yields CDR1 MNHEY and CDR2 SVGEGT. DNA of the CDR3: TGTGCCAGCAGTTCCGGGGGTTTGCCTTTGAATGAGCAGTTCTTC. Translated: CASSSGGLPLNEQFF.

The rearrangement joins TRBV13 to TRBJ1-1; D gene uncertain. This CDR3 has 16 amino acids. Trimming took 2 bases from V and 4 from J, leaving 17 bases between them. Germline V CDR1 and CDR2: PRHDT, FYEKMQ (reference sequence). The CDR3 reads CASSLNQRGGSTEAFF. The CDR3 region has the DNA TGTGCCAGCAGCTTAAATCAACGGGGTGGGTCCACTGAAGCTTTCTTT.